This section outlines one T cell receptor (beta chain) sequence together with its context. As yet, its antigen is unknown. The data were obtained in a study of beta chain features in type 1 diabetes. Background on the study: All samples combined gave roughly 100 million sorted cells for examination.

Averaging about 0.12 L, one heparinised blood draw came from each individual donor. Expressed TCRB transcripts were sequenced after all isolated RNA was converted to cDNA. Measured with immunoSEQ multiplex PCR; TCRdb has only the in-frame clones, and not every one. The sample holds about 220,000 clones, approximately 10% seen once. Findings of the study overall: Among type 1 diabetes patients, VDJ junctions had fewer insertions and more deletions. Type 1 diabetes patients had moderately but significantly shorter TCRB CDR3s in all four CD4+ subsets.

This TCR came from a man aged 18-30 years in good health. The sequencing input was central memory CD4+ T cells from blood.

The CDR3 loop reads CSVEPGGYEQYF. The CDR3 DNA follows: TGCAGCGTTGAACCAGGGGGCTACGAGCAGTACTTC. This chain joins TRBV29-1 and TRBJ2-7, with TRBD1 matching 7 bases. Trimming removed 2 bases from V and 3 bases from J; junction bases left unmatched: 1. The CDR3 covers 12 residues. CDR1 SQVTM and CDR2 ANQGSEA come from the germline V gene.